This TCR beta chain came from a study of radiotherapy plus CTLA-4 blockade in lung cancer. About the study: Overall, roughly 17% of patients showed an objective response, while around 34% attained disease control. Study-wide points: In blood, TCR clones derived from the tumor expanded after radiotherapy plus ipilimumab.

Focal radiation plus CTLA-4 blockade with ipilimumab was given to patients with chemo-refractory metastatic non-small-cell lung cancer. Data came from immunoSEQ multiplex PCR; TCRdb stores just in-frame clones and leaves some out. Of roughly 66,000 clones in the sample, around 81% were seen once. This CDR3 has 15 residues. Germline V lookup: CDR1 MNHEY, CDR2 SMNVEV (reference sequence). V dropped 5 bases and J dropped 3; count of bases not matched to a gene: 3. Turning to this clone: Its antigen is as yet unknown.

This material consisted of peripheral blood, taken from a patient treated with radiotherapy plus ipilimumab. This TCR derives from a human donor with non-small cell lung cancer who had a partial response to radiotherapy plus ipilimumab. The chain recombines TRBV27 with TRBJ2-6; the match to TRBD1 covers 8 bases. CDR3 DNA: TGTGCCAGCAGTCCAGGGGGCGGTGGGGCCAACGTCCTGACTTTC. It codes for CASSPGGGGANVLTF.